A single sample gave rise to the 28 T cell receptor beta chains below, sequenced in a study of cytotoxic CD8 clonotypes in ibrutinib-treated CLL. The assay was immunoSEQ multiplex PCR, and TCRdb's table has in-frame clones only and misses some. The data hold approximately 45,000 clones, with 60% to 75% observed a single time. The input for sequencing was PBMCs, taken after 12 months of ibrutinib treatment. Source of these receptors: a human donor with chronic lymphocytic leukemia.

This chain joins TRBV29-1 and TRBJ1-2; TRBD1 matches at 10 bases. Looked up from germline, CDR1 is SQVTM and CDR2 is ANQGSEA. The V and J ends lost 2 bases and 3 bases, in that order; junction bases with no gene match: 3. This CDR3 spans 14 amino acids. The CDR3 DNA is TGCAGCGTTGAAAAGGGACAGGGGTACTATGGCTACACCTTC. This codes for CSVEKGQGYYGYTF.

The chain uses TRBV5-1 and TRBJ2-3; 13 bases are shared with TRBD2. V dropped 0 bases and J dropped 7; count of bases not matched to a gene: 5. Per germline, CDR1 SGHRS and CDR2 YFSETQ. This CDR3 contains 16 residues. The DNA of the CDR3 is TGCGCCAGCAGCTTGGGACTAGCGGGAGGCTCCCATACGCAGTATTTT. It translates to CASSLGLAGGSHTQYF. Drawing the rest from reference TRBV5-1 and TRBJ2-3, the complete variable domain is KAGVTQTPRYLIKTRGQQVTLSCSPISGHRSVSWYQQTPGQGLQFLFEYFSETQRNKGNFPGRFSGRQFSNSRSEMNVSTLELGDSALYLCASSLGLAGGSHTQYFGPGTRLTVL.

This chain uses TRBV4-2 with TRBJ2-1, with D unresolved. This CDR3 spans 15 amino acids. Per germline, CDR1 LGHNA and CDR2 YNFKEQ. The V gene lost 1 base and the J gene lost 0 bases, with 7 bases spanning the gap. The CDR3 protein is CASSQGFRSYNEQFF. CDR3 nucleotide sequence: TGTGCCAGCAGCCAAGGCTTTCGCTCCTACAATGAGCAGTTCTTC.

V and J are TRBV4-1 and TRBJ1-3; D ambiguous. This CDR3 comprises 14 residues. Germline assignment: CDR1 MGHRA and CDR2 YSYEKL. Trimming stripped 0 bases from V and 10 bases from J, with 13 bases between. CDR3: CASSQDLDSRTIYF. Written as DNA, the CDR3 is TGCGCCAGCAGCCAAGATCTGGACTCCCGGACCATATATTTT.

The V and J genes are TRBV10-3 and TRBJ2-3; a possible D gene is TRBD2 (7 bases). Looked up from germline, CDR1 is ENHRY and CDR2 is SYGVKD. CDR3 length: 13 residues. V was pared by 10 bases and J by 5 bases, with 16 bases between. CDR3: CATLGGAGDTQYF. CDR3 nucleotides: TGTGCCACCCTAGGGGGGGCTGGAGATACGCAGTATTTT.

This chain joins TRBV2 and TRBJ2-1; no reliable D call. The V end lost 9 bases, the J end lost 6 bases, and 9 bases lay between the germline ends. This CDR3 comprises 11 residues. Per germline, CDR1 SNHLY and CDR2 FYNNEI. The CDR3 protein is CASGPFNEQFF. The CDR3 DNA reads TGTGCCAGTGGGCCCTTCAATGAGCAGTTCTTC.

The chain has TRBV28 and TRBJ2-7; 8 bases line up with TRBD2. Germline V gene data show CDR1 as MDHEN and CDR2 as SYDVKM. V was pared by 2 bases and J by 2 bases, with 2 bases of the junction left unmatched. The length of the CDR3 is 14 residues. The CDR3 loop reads CASSLHGRAYEQYF. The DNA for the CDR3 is TGTGCCAGCAGTTTACACGGGAGGGCCTACGAGCAGTACTTC.

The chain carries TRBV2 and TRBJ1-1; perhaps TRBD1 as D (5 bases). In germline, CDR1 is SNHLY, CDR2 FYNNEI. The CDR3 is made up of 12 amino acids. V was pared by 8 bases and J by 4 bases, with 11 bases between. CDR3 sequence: CASSTAGTEAFF. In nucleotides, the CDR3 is TGTGCCAGCTCGACAGCAGGCACTGAAGCTTTCTTT.

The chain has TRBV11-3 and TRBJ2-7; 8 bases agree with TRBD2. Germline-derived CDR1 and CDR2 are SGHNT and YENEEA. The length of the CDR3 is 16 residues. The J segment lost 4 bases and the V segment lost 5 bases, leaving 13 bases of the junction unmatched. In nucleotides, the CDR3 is TGTGCCAGCAGCCTACAAGGGGGAGCGGGGGCGTACGAGCAGTACTTC. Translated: CASSLQGGAGAYEQYF. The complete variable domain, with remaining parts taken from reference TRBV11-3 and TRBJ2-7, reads EAGVVQSPRYKIIEKKQPVAFWCNPISGHNTLYWYLQNLGQGPELLIRYENEEAVDDSQLPKDRFSAERLKGVDSTLKIQPAELGDSAVYLCASSLQGGAGAYEQYFGPGTRLTVT.

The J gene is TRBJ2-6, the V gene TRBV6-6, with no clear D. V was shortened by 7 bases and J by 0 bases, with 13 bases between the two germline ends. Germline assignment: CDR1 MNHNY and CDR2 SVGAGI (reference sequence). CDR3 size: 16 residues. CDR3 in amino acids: CASNSPPGSGANVLTF. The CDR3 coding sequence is TGTGCCAGCAACTCACCTCCTGGCTCTGGGGCCAACGTCCTGACTTTC.

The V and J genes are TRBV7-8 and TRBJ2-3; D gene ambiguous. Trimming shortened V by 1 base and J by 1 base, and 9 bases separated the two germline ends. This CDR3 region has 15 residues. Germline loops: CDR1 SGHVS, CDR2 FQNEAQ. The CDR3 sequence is CASSLEEYRTDTQYF. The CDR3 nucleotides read TGTGCCAGCAGCTTAGAAGAATACCGCACAGATACGCAGTATTTT.

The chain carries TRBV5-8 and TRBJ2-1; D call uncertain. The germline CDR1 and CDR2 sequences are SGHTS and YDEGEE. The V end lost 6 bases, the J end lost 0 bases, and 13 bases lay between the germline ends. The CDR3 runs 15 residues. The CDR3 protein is CASKRTQASYNEQFF. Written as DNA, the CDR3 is TGTGCCAGCAAGCGTACCCAAGCCTCCTACAATGAGCAGTTCTTC.

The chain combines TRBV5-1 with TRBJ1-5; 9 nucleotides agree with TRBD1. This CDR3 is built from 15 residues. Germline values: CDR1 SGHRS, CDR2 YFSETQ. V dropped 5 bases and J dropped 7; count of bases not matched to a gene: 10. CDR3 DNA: TGCGCCAGCAGACCTACAGGGGGCGATGGGCAGCCCCAGCATTTT. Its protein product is CASRPTGGDGQPQHF.

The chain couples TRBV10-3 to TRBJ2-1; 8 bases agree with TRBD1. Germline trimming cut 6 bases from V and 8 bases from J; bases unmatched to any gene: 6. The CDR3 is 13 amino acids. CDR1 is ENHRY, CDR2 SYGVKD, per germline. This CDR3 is CAIRGTTGDEQFF. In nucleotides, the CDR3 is TGTGCCATCAGGGGAACGACAGGGGATGAGCAGTTCTTC.

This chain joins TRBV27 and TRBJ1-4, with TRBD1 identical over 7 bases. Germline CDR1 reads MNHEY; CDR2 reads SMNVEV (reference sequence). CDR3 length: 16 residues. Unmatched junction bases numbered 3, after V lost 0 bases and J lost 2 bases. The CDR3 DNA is TGTGCCAGCAGTTTATCCAGACAGGGCACTAATGAAAAACTGTTTTTT. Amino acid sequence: CASSLSRQGTNEKLFF.

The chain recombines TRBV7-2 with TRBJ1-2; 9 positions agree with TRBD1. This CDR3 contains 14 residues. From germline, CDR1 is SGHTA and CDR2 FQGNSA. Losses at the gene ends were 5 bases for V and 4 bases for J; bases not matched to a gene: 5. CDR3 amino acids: CASSPGTGTYGYTF. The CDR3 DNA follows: TGTGCCAGCAGCCCTGGGACAGGGACCTATGGCTACACCTTC.

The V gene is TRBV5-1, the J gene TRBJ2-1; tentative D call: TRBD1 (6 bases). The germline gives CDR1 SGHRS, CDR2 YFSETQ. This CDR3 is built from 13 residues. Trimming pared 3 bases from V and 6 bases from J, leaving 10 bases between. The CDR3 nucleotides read TGCGCCAGCAGCTACGGACAGAGCAATGAGCAGTTCTTC. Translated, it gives CASSYGQSNEQFF.

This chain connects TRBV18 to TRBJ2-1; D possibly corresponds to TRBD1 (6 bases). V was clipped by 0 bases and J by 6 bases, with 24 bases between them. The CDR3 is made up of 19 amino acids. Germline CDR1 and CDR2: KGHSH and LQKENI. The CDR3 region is CASSPPGNRVYTRGNEQFF. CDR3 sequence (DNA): TGTGCCAGCTCACCACCCGGGAACAGGGTCTACACAAGGGGCAATGAGCAGTTCTTC.

The CDR3 loop is CAWSAGQGGAETQYF. CDR3 nucleotide sequence: TGTGCCTGGAGCGCCGGACAGGGAGGCGCAGAGACCCAGTACTTC. The rearrangement joins TRBV30 to TRBJ2-5; 8 bases fit TRBD1. V dropped 3 bases and J dropped 4; count of bases not matched to a gene: 10. CDR3 length: 15 residues. The germline gives CDR1 GTSNPN, CDR2 SVGIG (reference sequence).

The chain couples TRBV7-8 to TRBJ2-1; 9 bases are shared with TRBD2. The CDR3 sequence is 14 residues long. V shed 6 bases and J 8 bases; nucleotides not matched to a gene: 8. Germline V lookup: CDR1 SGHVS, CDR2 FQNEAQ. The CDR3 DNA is TGTGCCAGCAGACCGGGACTAGCATTACATGAGCAGTTCTTC. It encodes CASRPGLALHEQFF.

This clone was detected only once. CDR3 sequence reads: CASGQGLVGYGYTF. CDR3 DNA sequence: TGTGCTAGTGGCCAGGGGCTTGTCGGCTATGGCTACACCTTC. The genes are TRBV12-5 and TRBJ1-2, with a tentative D call TRBD1 (6 bases). With 6 bases removed from V and 4 bases from J, the gap between germline ends came to 15 bases. CDR1 LGHNT and CDR2 FRNRAP come from the germline V gene. This CDR3 is 14 amino acids long. The full variable domain, completed using reference TRBV12-5 and TRBJ1-2, is DARVTQTPRHKVTEMGQEVTMRCQPILGHNTVFWYRQTMMQGLELLAYFRNRAPLDDSGMPKDRFSAEMPDATLATLKIQPSEPRDSAVYFCASGQGLVGYGYTFGSGTRLTVV.

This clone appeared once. The CDR3 bases are TGTGCCAGCAGTGCAGCGGGAGGGCCGTTTAATGAGCAGTTCTTC. Translated: CASSAAGGPFNEQFF. The gene calls are TRBV5-4 and TRBJ2-1; 10 positions agree with TRBD2. This CDR3 is built from 15 residues. With V trimmed by 5 bases and J by 7 bases, 9 bases remained unmatched. Germline V gives CDR1 SGHNT, CDR2 YYREEE (reference sequence).

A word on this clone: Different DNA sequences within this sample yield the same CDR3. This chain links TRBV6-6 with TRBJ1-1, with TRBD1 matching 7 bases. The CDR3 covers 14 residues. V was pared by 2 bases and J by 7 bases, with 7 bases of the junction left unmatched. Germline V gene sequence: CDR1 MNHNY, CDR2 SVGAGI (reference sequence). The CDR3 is CASSYEGQPVEAFF. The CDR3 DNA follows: TGTGCCAGCAGTTACGAGGGACAGCCTGTTGAAGCTTTCTTT.

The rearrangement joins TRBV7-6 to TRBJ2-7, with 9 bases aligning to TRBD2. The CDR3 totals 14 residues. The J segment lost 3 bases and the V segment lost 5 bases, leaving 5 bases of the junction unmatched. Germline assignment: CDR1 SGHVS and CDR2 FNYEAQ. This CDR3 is CASSPSLAGYEQYF. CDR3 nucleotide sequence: TGTGCCAGCAGCCCATCACTAGCGGGCTACGAGCAGTACTTC. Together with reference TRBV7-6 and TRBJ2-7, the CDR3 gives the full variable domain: GAGVSQSPRYKVTKRGQDVALRCDPISGHVSLYWYRQALGQGPEFLTYFNYEAQQDKSGLPNDRFSAERPEGSISTLTIQRTEQRDSAMYRCASSPSLAGYEQYFGPGTRLTVT.

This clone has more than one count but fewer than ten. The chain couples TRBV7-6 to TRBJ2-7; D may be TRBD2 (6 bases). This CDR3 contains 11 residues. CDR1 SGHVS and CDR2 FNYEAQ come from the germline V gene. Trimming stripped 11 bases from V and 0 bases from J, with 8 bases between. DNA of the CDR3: TGTGCCTCGGGGGACTCCTACGAGCAGTACTTC. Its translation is CASGDSYEQYF.

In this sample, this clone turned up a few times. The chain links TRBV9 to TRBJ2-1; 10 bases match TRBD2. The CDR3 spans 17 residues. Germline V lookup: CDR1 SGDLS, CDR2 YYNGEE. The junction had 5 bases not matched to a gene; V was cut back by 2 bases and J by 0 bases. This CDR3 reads CASSVRASGSSYNEQFF. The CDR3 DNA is TGTGCCAGCAGCGTTAGGGCTAGCGGGAGCTCCTACAATGAGCAGTTCTTC.

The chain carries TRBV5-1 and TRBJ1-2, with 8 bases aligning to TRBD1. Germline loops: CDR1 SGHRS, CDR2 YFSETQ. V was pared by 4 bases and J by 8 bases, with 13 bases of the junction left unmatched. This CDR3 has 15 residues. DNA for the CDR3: TGCGCCAGCAGCGAAGGGACAGGAGGAGTGGGAGGCTACACCTTC. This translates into CASSEGTGGVGGYTF. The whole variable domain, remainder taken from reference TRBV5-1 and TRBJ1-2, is KAGVTQTPRYLIKTRGQQVTLSCSPISGHRSVSWYQQTPGQGLQFLFEYFSETQRNKGNFPGRFSGRQFSNSRSEMNVSTLELGDSALYLCASSEGTGGVGGYTFGSGTRLTVV.

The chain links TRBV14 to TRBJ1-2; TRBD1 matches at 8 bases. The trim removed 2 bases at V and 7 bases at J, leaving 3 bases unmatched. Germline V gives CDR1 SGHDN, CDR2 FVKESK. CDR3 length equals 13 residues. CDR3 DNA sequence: TGTGCCAGCAGCCAATGGCAGGGGGCTGGCTACACCTTC. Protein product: CASSQWQGAGYTF.